These T cell receptor beta chains were read from a single sample in a study of T cells after yellow fever vaccination. TCRdb independently ran MiXCR on the 5' RACE reads; one entry per CDR3 protein. Of hundreds of thousands of distinct CDR3 sequences in the sample, around 16% were seen once. Sample: PBMCs, taken around 5 days after the first yellow fever vaccination. The receptors shown here come from a man between 18 and 35 years old who received the YFV17D yellow fever vaccine. Each CDR3 is given with its conserved first and last residue. D genes are given only for firm matches. Expanded clones are given a class, and other clones once, few, many or no size at all.

TRBV4-1	NA	TRBD2	TRBJ2-2	TGCGCCAGCAGCCGCCCGGGGGGGCCACCCGGGGAGCTGTTTTTT	CASSRPGGPPGELFF
TRBV3-1	many	NA	TRBJ2-7	TGTGCCAGCAGCCAAGCGGCCTACGAGCAGTACTTC	CASSQAAYEQYF
TRBV12-3/TRBV12-4	NA	TRBD2	TRBJ2-1	TGTGCCAGCAGTTTACCACTAGCGGGCTACAATGAGCAGTTCTTC	CASSLPLAGYNEQFF
TRBV6-6	once	TRBD1	TRBJ1-2	TGTGCCAGTAGGACAGGGGGGAACTATGGCTACACCTTC	CASRTGGNYGYTF
TRBV5-6	NA	NA	TRBJ1-5	TGTGCCAGCAGCTTGCGGCCAGGGGTAGGTCAGCCCCAGCATTTT	CASSLRPGVGQPQHF
TRBV4-1	few	NA	TRBJ2-5	TGCGCCAGCAGCCAGGAACTAGGGCAGAAAGAGACCCAGTACTTC	CASSQELGQKETQYF
TRBV3-1	few	NA	TRBJ1-3	TGTGCCAGCAGCCAAGAGGCCTACTCTGGAAACACCATATATTTT	CASSQEAYSGNTIYF
TRBV5-1	few	NA	TRBJ2-5	TGCGCCAGCAGCTTGAGGCCTTCACAAGAGACCCAGTACTTC	CASSLRPSQETQYF
TRBV4-2	few	TRBD2	TRBJ2-5	TGTGCCAGCAGCCAGGGGGGCTGGACTAGCGGGGGGCCCGTTCAAGAGACCCAGTACTTC	CASSQGGWTSGGPVQETQYF
TRBV30	few	NA	TRBJ2-5	TGTGCCTGGAGTGGCAGGGCCCAAGAGACCCAGTACTTC	CAWSGRAQETQYF